A single sample is the source of the 18 T cell receptor beta chains below, sequenced in a study of OX40 agonist ivuxolimab in advanced cancers. Sequenced by immunoSEQ multiplex PCR; TCRdb stores in-frame clones only, minus some. The sample has approximately 66,000 clones; roughly 86% are singletons. This specimen consisted of CD4+ or CD8+ T cells sorted from blood, obtained in a trial of the OX40 agonist ivuxolimab. All receptors derive from an adult with an advanced solid tumor such as melanoma, head and neck, liver or kidney cancer.

The gene calls are TRBV5-4 and TRBJ1-1; D gene uncertain. V shed 0 bases and J shed 5 bases, with 8 bases lying between them. Germline V gene lookup returns CDR1 SGHNT and CDR2 YYREEE (reference sequence). The CDR3 runs to 13 residues. Written as DNA, the CDR3 is TGTGCCAGCAGCTTGGTGGGAGAGACTGAAGCTTTCTTT. This sequence encodes CASSLVGETEAFF. Complete variable domain (other parts from reference TRBV5-4 and TRBJ1-1): ETGVTQSPTHLIKTRGQQVTLRCSSQSGHNTVSWYQQALGQGPQFIFQYYREEENGRGNFPPRFSGLQFPNYSSELNVNALELDDSALYLCASSLVGETEAFFGQGTRLTVV.

CDR3 amino acids: CASSRSTGSGNTIYF. In nucleotides, the CDR3 is TGTGCCAGCAGCCGCTCGACCGGCTCTGGAAACACCATATATTTT. The J gene is TRBJ1-3, the V gene TRBV5-4; D remains ambiguous. The germline V gene encodes CDR1 SGHNT and CDR2 YYREEE (reference sequence). Trimming removed 4 bases from V and 0 bases from J, with 11 bases in between. CDR3 size: 15 residues.

There are a few counts of this clone. The rearrangement uses TRBV19 and TRBJ1-2, with 12 bases fitting TRBD1. The V and J ends lost 6 bases and 8 bases, in that order; junction bases with no gene match: 10. The CDR3 is 15 amino acids. Looked up from germline, CDR1 is LNHDA and CDR2 is SQIVND (reference sequence). For the CDR3, the DNA is TGTGCCAGTAGCGCCCCGGGACAGGGGGCGCGGGGCTACACCTTC. Translating gives CASSAPGQGARGYTF.

CDR3 bases: TGCGCCAGCAGCTTGTACAGGGCCGCTAACTATGGCTACACCTTC. Protein: CASSLYRAANYGYTF. This sequence joins TRBV5-1 and TRBJ1-2, with a weak D call TRBD1 (6 bases). The CDR3 loop spans 15 amino acids. Germline V gene sequence: CDR1 SGHRS, CDR2 YFSETQ. The V gene lost 1 base and the J gene lost 0 bases, with 10 bases spanning the gap.

In this sample, this clone turned up once. V gene TRBV11-1 combines with J gene TRBJ1-5; D unclear. This CDR3 region has 14 residues. The germline CDR1 and CDR2 sequences are SGHAT and FQDESV (reference sequence). The germline V and J ends were trimmed by 5 bases and 6 bases, with 14 bases remaining between them. CDR3 DNA: TGTGCCAGCAGCCCCTCCCCAGATATTCAGCCCCAGCATTTT. Encoded protein: CASSPSPDIQPQHF.

This chain links TRBV5-1 with TRBJ1-5; D call uncertain. The CDR3 runs 15 residues. The V gene's germline CDR1 is SGHRS and CDR2 YFSETQ. The V end lost 2 bases, the J end lost 4 bases, and 13 bases lay between the germline ends. The CDR3 loop is CASSFEGLSNQPQHF. CDR3 nucleotides: TGCGCCAGCAGCTTCGAAGGCCTCTCGAATCAGCCCCAGCATTTT.

This clone showed up just a few times. The chain carries TRBV10-2 and TRBJ1-1; D is undetermined. This CDR3 has 11 amino acids. Trimming left V 8 bases short and J 2 bases short, with 6 bases between. CDR1 and CDR2 from the germline V gene are WSHSY and SAAADI. The CDR3 loop reads CASWANTEAFF. As DNA, the CDR3 is TGCGCCAGCTGGGCCAACACTGAAGCTTTCTTT.

The gene calls are TRBV4-1 and TRBJ2-7; TRBD2 matches 8 bases. With 4 bases clipped from V and 2 bases from J, the junction kept 16 bases outside the gene matches. The CDR3 sequence is 18 residues long. From germline, CDR1 is MGHRA and CDR2 YSYEKL. The CDR3 region is CASSRSPLGAGGTYEQYF. The CDR3 nucleotides are TGCGCCAGCAGCCGGTCACCCCTCGGGGCGGGGGGTACCTACGAGCAGTACTTC.

This clone was counted between two and nine times. The rearrangement links TRBV15 to TRBJ2-3; a possible D gene is TRBD2 (5 bases). The CDR3 is made up of 15 amino acids. The germline V gene encodes CDR1 LNHNV and CDR2 YYDKDF (reference sequence). With 6 bases removed from V and 4 bases from J, the gap between germline ends came to 17 bases. The CDR3 region has the DNA TGTGCCACCAGTAAAGGAGGATCGATTGCAGATACGCAGTATTTT. Translation: CATSKGGSIADTQYF.

The J gene is TRBJ2-7, the V gene TRBV25-1; no reliable D call. V lost 5 bases and J lost 7, with 12 bases in between. This CDR3 is built from 12 residues. CDR1 and CDR2 (germline): MGHDK, SYGVNS. CDR3 bases: TGTGCCAGCAGTCAGTGGACGAGGGAGCAGTACTTC. Protein product: CASSQWTREQYF.

This chain links TRBV7-9 with TRBJ1-3; possibly TRBD1 for D (5 bases). Germline V gene lookup returns CDR1 SEHNR and CDR2 FQNEAQ (reference sequence). CDR3 length: 14 residues. Trimming cost V 6 bases and J 3 bases, with 12 bases left between them. Here the CDR3 DNA reads TGTGCCAGCAGTACAGATGGGGGTGGAAACACCATATATTTT. Its protein is CASSTDGGGNTIYF.

V gene TRBV11-2 combines with J gene TRBJ2-7; weak D call: TRBD2 (5 bases). Trimming shortened V by 5 bases and J by 3 bases, and 14 bases separated the two germline ends. The CDR3 loop spans 14 amino acids. Germline values: CDR1 SGHAT, CDR2 FQNNGV. This CDR3 is CASSLDLGVYEQYF. The CDR3 DNA follows: TGTGCCAGCAGCCTCGACTTGGGAGTCTACGAGCAGTACTTC. Complete variable domain (other parts from reference TRBV11-2 and TRBJ2-7): EAGVAQSPRYKIIEKRQSVAFWCNPISGHATLYWYQQILGQGPKLLIQFQNNGVVDDSQLPKDRFSAERLKGVDSTLKIQPAKLEDSAVYLCASSLDLGVYEQYFGPGTRLTVT.

The chain carries TRBV7-6 and TRBJ2-1; 8 nucleotides align to TRBD1. Germline V CDR1 and CDR2: SGHVS, FNYEAQ. The CDR3 has 15 amino acids. Trimming took 5 bases from V and 4 from J; bases not matched to a gene: 7. This chain's CDR3 is CASSQGQGRYNEQFF. Written as DNA, the CDR3 is TGTGCCAGCAGCCAAGGACAGGGCCGTTACAATGAGCAGTTCTTC. Looking up the rest from reference TRBV7-6 and TRBJ2-1 gives the full variable domain: GAGVSQSPRYKVTKRGQDVALRCDPISGHVSLYWYRQALGQGPEFLTYFNYEAQQDKSGLPNDRFSAERPEGSISTLTIQRTEQRDSAMYRCASSQGQGRYNEQFFGPGTRLTVL.

The chain recombines TRBV7-8 with TRBJ1-5; 8 nucleotides align to TRBD1. The V gene's germline CDR1 is SGHVS and CDR2 FQNEAQ. CDR3 length: 19 residues. With V trimmed by 1 base and J by 4 bases, 15 bases remained unmatched. CDR3 nucleotide sequence: TGTGCCAGCAGCTTAGATCGGTTGCCAGGGGGCCGTCGAAATCAGCCCCAGCATTTT. Its translation is CASSLDRLPGGRRNQPQHF.

V gene TRBV2 combines with J gene TRBJ1-5, with D maybe TRBD1 (6 bases). Germline-derived CDR1 and CDR2 are SNHLY and FYNNEI. CDR3 length equals 14 residues. The V and J ends lost 7 bases and 5 bases respectively, with 15 bases between them. The CDR3 DNA reads as TGTGCCAGCACCAGGACAGAGCCCCATCAGCCCCAGCATTTT. Amino acid sequence: CASTRTEPHQPQHF.

This clone occurred once. V gene TRBV11-3 combines with J gene TRBJ2-1; D perhaps matches TRBD2 (5 bases). Trimming left V 0 bases short and J 8 bases short, with 8 bases between. The CDR3 is made up of 13 amino acids. Germline CDR1 reads SGHNT; CDR2 reads YENEEA. CDR3 in DNA: TGTGCCAGCAGCTTAGATACCGGGGATGAGCAGTTCTTC. Its protein product is CASSLDTGDEQFF.

Only a few counts were recorded for this clone. V usage is TRBV6-5 and J usage is TRBJ1-3, with D tentatively TRBD1 (5 bases). CDR1 MNHEY and CDR2 SVGAGI come from the germline V gene. The CDR3 totals 15 residues. The ends were cut back, 5 bases at V and 4 bases at J, with 15 bases in the middle. This CDR3 is CASSPDRSEGNTIYF. The CDR3 bases are TGTGCCAGCAGTCCCGACAGATCGGAAGGAAACACCATATATTTT.

The J gene is TRBJ2-7, the V gene TRBV7-9, with 15 bases lining up with TRBD2. Germline lookup yields CDR1 SEHNR and CDR2 FQNEAQ (reference sequence). This CDR3 is 17 amino acids long. The V gene end was trimmed by 0 bases and the J gene end by 3 bases; junction bases not matched to a gene: 3. CDR3 amino acids: CASSLAGTSGGFYEQYF. In DNA form, the CDR3 reads TGTGCCAGCAGCTTAGCCGGGACTAGCGGGGGGTTCTACGAGCAGTACTTC. The entire variable domain, with the rest obtained from reference TRBV7-9 and TRBJ2-7, is as follows: DTGVSQNPRHKITKRGQNVTFRCDPISEHNRLYWYRQTLGQGPEFLTYFQNEAQLEKSRLLSDRFSAERPKGSFSTLEIQRTEQGDSAMYLCASSLAGTSGGFYEQYFGPGTRLTVT.